This entry lists 3 T cell receptor beta chains sequenced from one sample in a study of blood T cell repertoires in COVID-19. Generated by immunoSEQ multiplex PCR, the TCRdb table keeps only in-frame clones and is missing some. The sample includes about 220,000 clones, roughly 80% of them seen just once. Input material: PBMCs or T cells enriched from blood (not recorded which). The source of these receptors is a woman in her thirties or forties with acute COVID-19.

The V and J genes are TRBV30 and TRBJ1-2; TRBD1 matches at 8 bases. The V segment lost 0 bases and the J segment 2 bases; nucleotides outside the gene matches: 2. The germline CDR1 and CDR2 sequences are GTSNPN and SVGIG (reference sequence). The CDR3 runs 14 residues. The CDR3 spells CAWSVQGGNYGYTF. CDR3 nucleotide sequence: TGTGCCTGGAGTGTACAGGGGGGAAACTATGGCTACACCTTC.

This chain joins TRBV30 and TRBJ2-3; D might be TRBD1 (5 bases). V shed 6 bases and J shed 1 base, with 14 bases lying between them. Germline V gene sequence: CDR1 GTSNPN, CDR2 SVGIG (reference sequence). The CDR3 is 14 residues long. CDR3 in DNA: TGTGCCTGTTCGCTTGGGGCCCGCACAGATACGCAGTATTTT. This sequence encodes CACSLGARTDTQYF.

The chain joins TRBV30 to TRBJ2-3; 7 bases fit TRBD2. Germline V gene sequence: CDR1 GTSNPN, CDR2 SVGIG (reference sequence). J gave up 3 bases and V 0 bases, and 15 bases lay outside the gene matches. The CDR3 sequence is 18 residues long. In DNA, the CDR3 is TGTGCCTGGAGTGTACGACGAGTGGCGGGAGTGGGTACAGATACGCAGTATTTT. Translation: CAWSVRRVAGVGTDTQYF.